This T cell receptor beta chain was captured by sequencing in a study of graft-versus-host responses after intestinal transplantation. Turning to the study itself: Isolated intestinal, liver-intestinal, or multivisceral transplants were what recipients had.

General study points: High graft-versus-host to host-versus-graft T cell clonal ratios marked allografts of patients with graft-donor macrochimerism. Peak levels of circulating GvH clones tracked with early post-transplant HvG declines.

Sequencing was performed with immunoSEQ multiplex PCR; in TCRdb, only in-frame clones are kept and a portion is missing. The sample shows 90,000 to 120,000 clones, around 90% of them seen only once. Points on this clone: What it recognizes is unknown.

Trimming stripped 1 base from V and 5 bases from J, with 14 bases between. The germline CDR1 and CDR2 sequences are SGHTA and FQGNSA. The CDR3 sequence is 15 residues long. The genes are TRBV7-2 and TRBJ2-5; D possibly uses TRBD1 or TRBD2 (5 bases each). The sequencing here drew on unstimulated CD4+ T cells sorted from spleen or lymph node cells, taken before transplant. The TCR sequence derives from a human donor who was the organ donor for an intestinal transplant. The DNA for the CDR3 is TGTGCCAGCAGCTTAGTAATCGGGGCCTGGGAGACCCAGTACTTC. Amino acid sequence: CASSLVIGAWETQYF.